This TCR beta chain was sequenced for a study of blood T cell repertoires in COVID-19. Background on the study: COVID-19 samples, acute and convalescent, were from the United States, Italy and Spain.

V was pared by 6 bases and J by 3 bases, with 4 bases of the junction left unmatched. This CDR3 has 13 residues. CDR1 LGHDT and CDR2 YNNKEL come from the germline V gene (reference sequence). TCRdb's copy holds only in-frame clones and misses some; the assay was immunoSEQ multiplex PCR. Among 100,000 or so clones listed, about 80% were seen once. This clone came up a few times. The V gene is TRBV3-1 (or the pseudogene TRBV3-2), the J gene TRBJ2-7; 8 nucleotides match TRBD1. This TCR was recovered from a man between 65 and 85 years old with active or convalescent COVID-19. Sequenced material: peripheral blood. The CDR3 reads CASSGGQGYEQYF. CDR3 DNA sequence: TGTGCCAGCAGTGGTGGACAGGGCTACGAGCAGTACTTC.